These 20 T cell receptor beta chains were all obtained from the same sample, sequenced in a study of response to subunit inactivated influenza vaccine. MiXCR, run by TCRdb on the RT-PCR reads, gives a single entry per CDR3 protein. The repertoire has 700,000 to 800,000 distinct CDR3 sequences, around a sixth of them found once; the top ten carry 9.5% to 13%. The source was PBMCs from blood, collected 5 to 6 days after vaccination. Every receptor here comes from a man aged 50 to 59 who received an inactivated influenza vaccine.

In its sample, this clonotype was seen many times. The V gene is TRBV12-3 or TRBV12-4, the J gene TRBJ1-1; no firm D call. Trimming took 5 bases from V and 4 from J, leaving 11 bases between them. The CDR3 is 13 amino acids. CDR3 nucleotides: TGTGCCAGCAGTCGCCGGGGAGGCACTGAAGCTTTCTTT. Translation: CASSRRGGTEAFF.

The chain links TRBV27 to TRBJ2-3; TRBD2 matches at 10 bases. Germline V gene data show CDR1 as MNHEY and CDR2 as SMNVEV (reference sequence). CDR3 length equals 18 residues. After removal of 3 bases from V and 3 bases from J, the junction contained 12 bases not matched to a gene. The CDR3, as DNA: TGTGCCAGCAGTTTCGTCGGTATAGGACTAGCGGAAACAGATACGCAGTATTTT. This codes for CASSFVGIGLAETDTQYF.

The chain links TRBV7-8 to TRBJ2-7, with D uncertain. This CDR3 spans 14 amino acids. CDR1 SGHVS and CDR2 FQNEAQ come from the germline V gene. The V end lost 5 bases, the J end lost 2 bases, and 13 bases lay between the germline ends. DNA for the CDR3: TGTGCCAGCAGCCCACGGACCAGGACCTACGAGCAGTACTTC. As protein: CASSPRTRTYEQYF.

In its sample, this clonotype was seen many times. The J gene is TRBJ2-7, the V gene TRBV7-8, with D possibly called TRBD1 or TRBD2 (5 bases each). There are 16 residues in the CDR3. Trimming shortened V by 0 bases and J by 0 bases, and 12 bases separated the two germline ends. Per germline, CDR1 SGHVS and CDR2 FQNEAQ. As DNA, the CDR3 is TGTGCCAGCAGCTTAGCGCAAGCAGGGAGCTCCTACGAGCAGTACTTC. This translates into CASSLAQAGSSYEQYF.

This clonotype was seen just once. The rearrangement joins TRBV4-2 to TRBJ2-7, with D perhaps TRBD1 (6 bases). The germline CDR1 and CDR2 sequences are LGHNA and YNFKEQ. The germline V and J ends were trimmed by 1 base and 7 bases, with 11 bases remaining between them. The CDR3 contains 13 residues. The CDR3 protein is CASSQVTGQEQYF. The CDR3 DNA is TGTGCCAGCAGCCAAGTGACAGGTCAGGAGCAGTACTTC.

This clonotype was observed a single time. The J gene is TRBJ2-7, the V gene TRBV2; D assignment may be TRBD1 or TRBD2 (6 bases each). Germline V gene sequence: CDR1 SNHLY, CDR2 FYNNEI. V shed 4 bases and J shed 3 bases, with 13 bases lying between them. The CDR3 extends over 14 amino acids. In DNA, the CDR3 is TGTGCCAGCAGTGGAGGGGGGCACCTCTACGAGCAGTACTTC. Protein sequence: CASSGGGHLYEQYF.

The chain couples TRBV20-1 to TRBJ2-7, with a weak D call TRBD2 (6 bases). The CDR3 has 13 amino acids. V dropped 6 bases and J dropped 3 bases, with 15 bases sitting between them. Germline-derived CDR1 and CDR2 are DFQATT and SNEGSKA (reference sequence). In DNA, the CDR3 is TGCAGTGCAACTTCCGGGACTCTCTACGAGCAGTACTTC. Translating gives CSATSGTLYEQYF.

This clonotype was seen more than once but under ten times. The chain uses TRBV6-5 and TRBJ2-2, with 8 positions matching TRBD1. The junction had 2 bases not matched to a gene; V was cut back by 1 base and J by 4 bases. In germline, CDR1 is MNHEY, CDR2 SVGAGI. This CDR3 is 15 amino acids long. The CDR3 region has the DNA TGTGCCAGCAGTTACTTTACAGGGGGCACCGGGGAGCTGTTTTTT. This sequence encodes CASSYFTGGTGELFF.

V is TRBV15 and J is TRBJ1-4; D gene uncertain. Germline V gene data show CDR1 as LNHNV and CDR2 as YYDKDF (reference sequence). Deletions cut 4 bases from V and 8 bases from J, with 8 bases between. The CDR3 covers 12 residues. CDR3 in DNA: TGTGCCACCAGCATAAACCGGGAAAAACTGTTTTTT. As protein: CATSINREKLFF. The full variable domain, its missing parts supplied by reference TRBV15 and TRBJ1-4, is DAMVIQNPRYQVTQFGKPVTLSCSQTLNHNVMYWYQQKSSQAPKLLFHYYDKDFNNEADTPDNFQSRRPNTSFCFLDIRSPGLGDTAMYLCATSINREKLFFGSGTQLSVL.

Worth noting for this clonotype: A clone one base away is much larger, so this may be a read error. The chain uses TRBV12-3 or TRBV12-4 and TRBJ2-4, with D unresolved. The CDR3 extends over 11 amino acids. V was clipped by 10 bases and J by 12 bases, with 16 bases between them. The CDR3 region has the DNA TGTGCCATCAGAGGCCCAGGTCGTCAGTACTTC. This gives the protein CAIRGPGRQYF.

This chain joins TRBV28 and TRBJ2-7; the match to TRBD2 covers 7 bases. V shed 6 bases, J shed 0 bases, and the junction held 11 bases outside the gene matches. The CDR3 runs 16 residues. Germline V gives CDR1 MDHEN, CDR2 SYDVKM. The DNA of the CDR3 is TGTGCCAGCAGGCAAGCGGGACTACCAAACTCCTACGAGCAGTACTTC. Protein: CASRQAGLPNSYEQYF.

The rearrangement joins TRBV10-3 to TRBJ2-6; 10 positions agree with TRBD1. Germline CDR1 reads ENHRY; CDR2 reads SYGVKD. The J segment lost 4 bases and the V segment lost 10 bases, leaving 10 bases of the junction unmatched. There are 16 residues in the CDR3. The CDR3 sequence: CATGQGVRSGANVLTF. CDR3 DNA sequence: TGTGCCACCGGACAGGGGGTGCGTTCGGGGGCCAACGTCCTGACTTTC.

This clonotype occurred a few times. J is TRBJ2-7 and V is TRBV7-9; either TRBD1 or TRBD2 may supply D (6 bases each). Per germline, CDR1 SEHNR and CDR2 FQNEAQ (reference sequence). This CDR3 comprises 16 residues. Trimming took 1 base from V and 0 from J, leaving 13 bases between them. In DNA form, the CDR3 reads TGTGCCAGCAGCTTAGATCGAGGGGGGCTCTCCTACGAGCAGTACTTC. Its protein is CASSLDRGGLSYEQYF.

The chain recombines TRBV25-1 with TRBJ2-7, with 9 positions matching TRBD1. The CDR3 covers 15 residues. The germline CDR1 and CDR2 sequences are MGHDK and SYGVNS. Trimming removed 4 bases from V and 6 bases from J; junction bases left unmatched: 10. CDR3: CASSVTGTGFGEQYF. In DNA, the CDR3 is TGTGCCAGCAGTGTAACCGGGACAGGGTTCGGCGAGCAGTACTTC.

V is TRBV6-5 and J is TRBJ1-1, with 7 bases identical to TRBD1. Trimming at V came to 4 bases and at J to 1 base, leaving 3 bases not matched to a gene. The CDR3 length is 14 residues. Germline V gene lookup returns CDR1 MNHEY and CDR2 SVGAGI. The CDR3 DNA reads TGTGCCAGCAGTTCGGACAGGAAGAACACTGAAGCTTTCTTT. It specifies CASSSDRKNTEAFF.

This clonotype was detected only a few times. This chain links TRBV12-3 or TRBV12-4 with TRBJ2-2, with D possibly matching TRBD1 (5 bases). CDR3 length: 13 amino acids. Trimming took off 3 bases at V and 7 bases at J, with 9 bases between the two ends. The CDR3 coding sequence is TGTGCCAGCAGTTTCATGGACATCGGGGAGCTGTTTTTT. It specifies CASSFMDIGELFF.

This clonotype was recorded a few times. The chain has TRBV10-3 and TRBJ2-1; D gene unclear. Germline V gives CDR1 ENHRY, CDR2 SYGVKD. The ends were cut back, 7 bases at V and 5 bases at J, with 18 bases in the middle. The CDR3 consists of 15 residues. CDR3 nucleotide sequence: TGTGCCATCATGGAGTACAAAAATCACGACAATGAGCAGTTCTTC. It encodes CAIMEYKNHDNEQFF.

V gene TRBV12-3 or TRBV12-4 combines with J gene TRBJ2-3, with TRBD2 matching over 13 bases. The trim removed 1 base at V and 7 bases at J, leaving 8 bases unmatched. There are 17 residues in the CDR3. This CDR3 is CASSLETSGGPLNTQYF. As DNA, the CDR3 is TGTGCCAGCAGTTTAGAGACTAGCGGGGGGCCTCTGAATACGCAGTATTTT.

The chain combines TRBV7-9 with TRBJ2-2, with a tentative D call TRBD1 (6 bases). This CDR3 spans 15 amino acids. The V gene lost 4 bases and the J gene lost 3 bases, with 12 bases spanning the gap. Germline lookup yields CDR1 SEHNR and CDR2 FQNEAQ (reference sequence). CDR3 DNA: TGTGCCAGCAGCTATCCCTACAGGGACACCGGGGAGCTGTTTTTT. This encodes CASSYPYRDTGELFF.

This clonotype came up a few times. The chain links TRBV6-2 or TRBV6-3 to TRBJ2-7; 10 nucleotides align to TRBD2. From germline, CDR1 is MNHEY and CDR2 SVGEGT. Trimming at V came to 10 bases and at J to 3 bases, leaving 9 bases not matched to a gene. The CDR3 length is 14 residues. CDR3: CAIKRASGSYEQYF. In nucleotides, the CDR3 is TGTGCCATTAAAAGGGCTAGCGGGAGCTACGAGCAGTACTTC.